What follows are 2 T cell receptor beta chains derived from one specimen sequenced in a study of cytomegalovirus exposure and HLA in healthy donors. Primers included in the PCR were 60 Vbeta and 13 Jbeta primers. Using immunoSEQ multiplex PCR, the repertoire was profiled, and TCRdb retains in-frame clones only, with some absent. This sample has under 200,000 clones, with roughly 80% found just once. The sample taken for sequencing was PBMCs. These receptors were taken from a woman aged 25 to 39 in good health and CMV-seronegative.

The chain links TRBV7-8 to TRBJ2-2; D is uncertain. There are 13 residues in the CDR3. In germline, CDR1 is SGHVS, CDR2 FQNEAQ. The V gene lost 7 bases and the J gene lost 3 bases, with 9 bases spanning the gap. The CDR3 spells CASTPSDTGELFF. The CDR3 DNA sequence: TGTGCCAGCACCCCTTCGGACACCGGGGAGCTGTTTTTT.

The V gene is TRBV15, the J gene TRBJ2-3; D gene ambiguous. Per the germline V gene, CDR1 is LNHNV and CDR2 is YYDKDF (reference sequence). V was cut by 4 bases and J by 0 bases, with 8 bases left in between. The CDR3 runs to 14 residues. CDR3 sequence: CATSMGSSTDTQYF. Here the CDR3 DNA reads TGTGCCACCAGCATGGGCAGTAGCACAGATACGCAGTATTTT.